The clone carrying this T cell receptor beta chain was picked up a small number of times. Antigen unknown. 5'RACE, which relied on constant-segment primers, yielded TCR alpha and TCR beta cDNA libraries carrying sample barcodes and UMIs. Each CDR3 protein is one row after TCRdb ran MiXCR on the 5' RACE reads. This repertoire shows 80,000 to 90,000 distinct CDR3 sequences, 20% to 25% found once; its top ten account for roughly two fifths. CDR3 length: 14 amino acids. CDR1 and CDR2 (germline): MNHEY, SVGEGT. V was clipped by 4 bases and J by 4 bases; unmatched bases: 4. The sample originates from a study of T-cell memory formation after mild COVID-19. Study as a whole: Across donors, TCR clusters were largely donor specific. The study's findings and limits: The CD4+ clones that contracted clustered mainly within CM and EM, and the CD8+ clones concentrated in EMRA.

This clonotype was obtained from a man between 18 and 35 years old who had mild COVID-19 (a few samples of this study predate the infection). Cell type and time point are not known. The chain carries TRBV6-2 or TRBV6-3 and TRBJ1-5; TRBD1 matches 7 bases. Sample: PBMCs or a T cell subset sorted from them (not recorded which). Written as DNA, the CDR3 is TGTGCCAGCAGTTGGGGACAGCTTAATCAGCCCCAGCATTTT. Protein: CASSWGQLNQPQHF.